This T cell receptor (beta chain) appears in the sequencing data of a study of Ad26.COV2.S vaccination and SARS-CoV-2 variants. Indicated treatment: about 20 received Ad26.COV2.S at low or high dose, single or two shots; about 5 received placebo; per-sample allocation not given. Sampling took place 63 days after the first vaccine or placebo injection. CDR1 is LNHDA and CDR2 is SQIVND in the germline V gene (reference sequence). The CDR3 totals 12 residues. V lost 10 bases and J lost 2, with 11 bases in between. Sequenced by immunoSEQ multiplex PCR; TCRdb stores in-frame clones only, minus some. Here the sample spans about 420,000 clones, roughly 88% being singletons.

The rearrangement uses TRBV19 and TRBJ2-5; weak D call: TRBD1 (6 bases). The receptor's source is a person between 18 and 60 years old who received the Ad26.COV2.S COVID-19 vaccine or a placebo. The sample here was peripheral blood, taken in a trial of Ad26.COV2.S vaccine versus placebo. The chain's CDR3 is CATVGQQETQYF. As DNA, the CDR3 is TGTGCCACTGTAGGACAGCAAGAGACCCAGTACTTC.